Each of the 26 T cell receptor beta chains below was sequenced from the same sample in a study of control samples from healthy donors and cancer patients. Measured with immunoSEQ multiplex PCR; TCRdb has only the in-frame clones, and not every one. This sample has around 25,000 clones, with roughly 93% found just once. The sequencing input was PBMCs. The receptor source for this set is a man aged 50 to 60 with lung cancer.

Written as DNA, the CDR3 is TGTGCCAGCAGTGAACCTGAGAGAACCCAAGAGACCCAGTACTTC. Translation: CASSEPERTQETQYF. The rearrangement links TRBV2 to TRBJ2-5, with D unclear. The germline V and J ends were trimmed by 2 bases and 1 base, with 11 bases remaining between them. Germline values: CDR1 SNHLY, CDR2 FYNNEI. This CDR3 is 15 amino acids long.

J is TRBJ1-5 and V is TRBV9; 7 nucleotides agree with TRBD1. The CDR3 runs 13 residues. Per germline, CDR1 SGDLS and CDR2 YYNGEE. V was pared by 3 bases and J by 5 bases, with 2 bases of the junction left unmatched. The CDR3: CASSEQGDQPQHF. Written as DNA, the CDR3 is TGTGCCAGCAGCGAGCAGGGGGATCAGCCCCAGCATTTT.

The chain has TRBV7-9 and TRBJ1-1; no definite D call. The CDR3 has 18 residues. Trimming pared 5 bases from V and 1 base from J, leaving 23 bases between. Per germline, CDR1 SEHNR and CDR2 FQNEAQ (reference sequence). The CDR3 loop is CASSPYPSRPSGNTEAFF. The DNA for the CDR3 is TGTGCCAGCAGCCCCTACCCTTCTCGACCTTCGGGGAACACTGAAGCTTTCTTT.

The CDR3 loop is CASSLMDQRQYF. Here the CDR3 DNA reads TGTGCCAGCAGCTTGATGGACCAGAGGCAGTATTTT. The genes are TRBV5-6 and TRBJ2-3, with D unclear. CDR1 SGHDT and CDR2 YYEEEE come from the germline V gene. The V end lost 1 base, the J end lost 11 bases, and 11 bases lay between the germline ends. There are 12 residues in the CDR3.

The genes are TRBV5-8 and TRBJ2-6, with 8 bases matching TRBD1. Germline V gene lookup returns CDR1 SGHTS and CDR2 YDEGEE. J was trimmed by 0 bases and V by 0 bases; bases with no gene match: 2. This CDR3 contains 17 residues. The CDR3: CASSLGQGSSGANVLTF. The CDR3 nucleotides read TGTGCCAGCAGCTTGGGACAGGGGTCCTCTGGGGCCAACGTCCTGACTTTC. Full variable domain (missing parts from reference TRBV5-8 and TRBJ2-6): EAGVTQSPTHLIKTRGQQATLRCSPISGHTSVYWYQQALGLGLQFLLWYDEGEERNRGNFPPRFSGRQFPNYSSELNVNALELEDSALYLCASSLGQGSSGANVLTFGAGSRLTVL.

This clone was detected only once. The chain couples TRBV2 to TRBJ1-2, with 8 bases identical to TRBD1. The CDR3 loop spans 14 amino acids. V gave up 6 bases and J gave up 1 base; unmatched junction bases: 4. Germline V CDR1 and CDR2: SNHLY, FYNNEI. DNA for the CDR3: TGTGCCAGCAGGGGGACAGGTAGTAACTATGGCTACACCTTC. Protein product: CASRGTGSNYGYTF.

V is TRBV6-2 or TRBV6-3 and J is TRBJ2-7; D call uncertain. The CDR3 is made up of 15 amino acids. V was trimmed by 2 bases and J by 4 bases, leaving 15 bases between them. Germline V gives CDR1 MNHEY, CDR2 SVGEGT. The CDR3 DNA follows: TGTGCCAGCAGTTACCCCTCCGCTACCCGGTACGAGCAGTACTTC. It specifies CASSYPSATRYEQYF.

This chain uses TRBV7-8 with TRBJ2-1; 10 nucleotides match TRBD1. The CDR3 length is 14 residues. Trimming cost V 5 bases and J 9 bases; bases outside gene matches: 7. Per germline, CDR1 SGHVS and CDR2 FQNEAQ. Here the CDR3 DNA reads TGTGCCAGCAGCCCCATTAGGACAGGGGGTGAGCAGTTCTTC. Its translation is CASSPIRTGGEQFF. The entire variable domain, with the rest obtained from reference TRBV7-8 and TRBJ2-1, is as follows: GAGVSQSPRYKVAKRGQDVALRCDPISGHVSLFWYQQALGQGPEFLTYFQNEAQLDKSGLPSDRFFAERPEGSVSTLKIQRTQQEDSAVYLCASSPIRTGGEQFFGPGTRLTVL.

This sequence joins TRBV7-8 and TRBJ2-1, with 7 bases aligning to TRBD2. Germline CDR1 reads SGHVS; CDR2 reads FQNEAQ. The CDR3 runs 13 residues. The V segment lost 1 base and the J segment 8 bases; nucleotides outside the gene matches: 2. The CDR3 nucleotides read TGTGCCAGCAGCTTAGGGGAGGGAGATGAGCAGTTCTTC. Translation gives CASSLGEGDEQFF. Using reference TRBV7-8 and TRBJ2-1 for the parts outside the CDR3, the full variable domain is GAGVSQSPRYKVAKRGQDVALRCDPISGHVSLFWYQQALGQGPEFLTYFQNEAQLDKSGLPSDRFFAERPEGSVSTLKIQRTQQEDSAVYLCASSLGEGDEQFFGPGTRLTVL.

The CDR3 nucleotides are TGTGCCAGCAGCTTGCCCGGAGGGGACTCTGGAAACACCATATATTTT. It yields the protein CASSLPGGDSGNTIYF. The V and J genes are TRBV5-4 and TRBJ1-3; D is possibly TRBD1 (5 bases). The CDR3 spans 16 residues. CDR1 and CDR2 from the germline V gene are SGHNT and YYREEE (reference sequence). V lost 1 base and J 0 bases, leaving 11 bases between the germline ends.

J is TRBJ2-6 and V is TRBV5-1; 9 bases match TRBD1. Germline CDR1 and CDR2: SGHRS and YFSETQ. The CDR3 is 16 residues long. V lost 7 bases to trimming and J lost 1 base; unmatched junction nucleotides: 6. The CDR3: CASGGQGRSGANVLTF. The CDR3 DNA follows: TGCGCCAGCGGGGGACAGGGTAGGTCTGGGGCCAACGTCCTGACTTTC.

The genes are TRBV6-5 and TRBJ2-1; D might be TRBD2 (5 bases). CDR3 length: 15 amino acids. V was cut by 7 bases and J by 0 bases, with 13 bases left in between. Germline-derived CDR1 and CDR2 are MNHEY and SVGAGI. CDR3 sequence: CASMRTSSSYNEQFF. CDR3 nucleotide sequence: TGTGCCAGCATGCGGACTTCGAGCTCCTACAATGAGCAGTTCTTC.

The chain employs TRBV4-3 and TRBJ1-1; D is unclear. The ends were cut back, 0 bases at V and 5 bases at J, with 7 bases in the middle. The germline V gene has CDR1 LGHNA and CDR2 YSLEER. The CDR3 covers 13 residues. CDR3 sequence (DNA): TGCGCCAGCAGCCAAGAAACCAGGACTGAAGCTTTCTTT. It yields the protein CASSQETRTEAFF.

In its sample, this clone was seen once. The J gene is TRBJ2-7, the V gene TRBV6-5; the D is unclear. The V gene's germline CDR1 is MNHEY and CDR2 SVGAGI. Trimming took 6 bases from V and 5 from J, leaving 17 bases between them. The CDR3 is 14 amino acids. CDR3 nucleotides: TGTGCCAGCAGCCGCCGTCGGCTAGAGGACGAGCAGTACTTC. Protein: CASSRRRLEDEQYF.

The chain employs TRBV18 and TRBJ1-2; a weak D match, TRBD1 (6 bases). The CDR3 length is 15 residues. Germline V gene data show CDR1 as KGHSH and CDR2 as LQKENI. V lost 6 bases and J lost 7, with 21 bases in between. In nucleotides, the CDR3 is TGTGCCAGCTCTCACGGAGGGCAGGGGAAGGGTGGCTACACCTTC. Translation: CASSHGGQGKGGYTF.

This chain joins TRBV1 and TRBJ1-2; the D call in the table, TRBD1, was not verified against the DNA. TRBV1 is described as a pseudogene. This CDR3 comprises 12 residues. This chain's CDR3 is CTARGRNYGYTF. For the CDR3, the DNA is TGCACCGCAAGGGGGCGCAACTATGGCTACACCTTC.

DNA of the CDR3: TGTGCCAGCAGTTCCGGGACAGGGGGGGAGCAGCCCCAGCATTTT. It translates to CASSSGTGGEQPQHF. This chain joins TRBV28 and TRBJ1-5, with 11 bases lining up with TRBD1. Germline CDR1 and CDR2: MDHEN and SYDVKM. After removal of 4 bases from V and 7 bases from J, the junction contained 6 bases not matched to a gene. This CDR3 comprises 15 residues.

V usage is TRBV19 and J usage is TRBJ1-5, with a weak D call TRBD1 (5 bases). CDR1 is LNHDA, CDR2 SQIVND, per germline (reference sequence). The CDR3 is 14 amino acids. V was pared by 8 bases and J by 5 bases, with 16 bases between. The CDR3 DNA is TGTGCCAGTCAAATTCGGGACGGCTATCAGCCCCAGCATTTT. It specifies CASQIRDGYQPQHF.

The rearrangement uses TRBV9 and TRBJ2-5, with D perhaps matching TRBD1 or TRBD2 (5 bases each). Per the germline V gene, CDR1 is SGDLS and CDR2 is YYNGEE. The CDR3 is made up of 16 amino acids. V lost 0 bases, J lost 5 bases, and 17 bases lay in between. The CDR3 loop reads CASSVGLGVGSETQYF. The CDR3 DNA follows: TGTGCCAGCAGCGTAGGGCTGGGGGTGGGTTCGGAGACCCAGTACTTC.

This clone turned up a few times. The V gene is TRBV20-1, the J gene TRBJ2-7; tentatively, D is TRBD2 (5 bases). The CDR3 extends over 11 amino acids. The V end lost 7 bases, the J end lost 3 bases, and 10 bases lay between the germline ends. Germline CDR1 is DFQATT and CDR2 is SNEGSKA (reference sequence). CDR3 in amino acids: CSGRGDYEQYF. DNA of the CDR3: TGCAGTGGCCGGGGTGACTACGAGCAGTACTTC.

This clone was seen just once. CDR3 DNA: TGTGCCAGCGCCCGGGACTTCGGCTCCTACAATGAGCAGTTCTTC. Translating it yields CASARDFGSYNEQFF. This sequence joins TRBV28 and TRBJ2-1; tentatively, D is TRBD2 (6 bases). Trimming took 8 bases from V and 0 from J, leaving 14 bases between them. Looked up from germline, CDR1 is MDHEN and CDR2 is SYDVKM. The CDR3 sequence is 15 residues long.

The chain combines TRBV24-1 with TRBJ2-3; 11 bases match TRBD1. The germline V gene encodes CDR1 KGHDR and CDR2 SFDVKD. The CDR3 spans 15 residues. With V trimmed by 6 bases and J by 4 bases, 5 bases remained unmatched. The CDR3 loop reads CATSPGTGGADTQYF. The CDR3, as DNA: TGTGCCACCAGTCCCGGGACAGGGGGTGCAGATACGCAGTATTTT.

This clone is a singleton in its sample. J is TRBJ2-2 and V is TRBV11-2; D gene uncertain. V lost 3 bases, J lost 3 bases, and 5 bases lay in between. CDR3 length: 13 amino acids. Germline V gene data show CDR1 as SGHAT and CDR2 as FQNNGV. In nucleotides, the CDR3 is TGTGCCAGCAGCTTTATGTACACCGGGGAGCTGTTTTTT. It yields the protein CASSFMYTGELFF.

The V gene is TRBV12-3 or TRBV12-4, the J gene TRBJ1-2; TRBD1 agrees at 8 bases. The J segment lost 4 bases and the V segment lost 10 bases, leaving 8 bases of the junction unmatched. CDR3 length equals 13 residues. CDR3 coding DNA: TGTGCCATCTCCAGGGGGCGCGGCTATGGCTACACCTTC. Encoded protein: CAISRGRGYGYTF.

V and J are TRBV28 and TRBJ2-1; D is possibly TRBD1 (6 bases). CDR1 and CDR2 (germline): MDHEN, SYDVKM. The CDR3 runs 13 residues. V lost 8 bases, J lost 0 bases, and 8 bases lay in between. The CDR3 spells CASDRLSYNEQFF. The DNA of the CDR3 is TGTGCCAGCGACAGGCTCTCCTACAATGAGCAGTTCTTC.

The rearrangement uses TRBV7-9 and TRBJ1-5; 10 nucleotides match TRBD1. The length of the CDR3 is 14 residues. CDR1 and CDR2 from the germline V gene are SEHNR and FQNEAQ (reference sequence). J was trimmed by 5 bases and V by 5 bases; bases with no gene match: 3. In DNA, the CDR3 is TGTGCCAGCAGCGCAGGACAGGGGGATCAGCCCCAGCATTTT. Its translation is CASSAGQGDQPQHF.